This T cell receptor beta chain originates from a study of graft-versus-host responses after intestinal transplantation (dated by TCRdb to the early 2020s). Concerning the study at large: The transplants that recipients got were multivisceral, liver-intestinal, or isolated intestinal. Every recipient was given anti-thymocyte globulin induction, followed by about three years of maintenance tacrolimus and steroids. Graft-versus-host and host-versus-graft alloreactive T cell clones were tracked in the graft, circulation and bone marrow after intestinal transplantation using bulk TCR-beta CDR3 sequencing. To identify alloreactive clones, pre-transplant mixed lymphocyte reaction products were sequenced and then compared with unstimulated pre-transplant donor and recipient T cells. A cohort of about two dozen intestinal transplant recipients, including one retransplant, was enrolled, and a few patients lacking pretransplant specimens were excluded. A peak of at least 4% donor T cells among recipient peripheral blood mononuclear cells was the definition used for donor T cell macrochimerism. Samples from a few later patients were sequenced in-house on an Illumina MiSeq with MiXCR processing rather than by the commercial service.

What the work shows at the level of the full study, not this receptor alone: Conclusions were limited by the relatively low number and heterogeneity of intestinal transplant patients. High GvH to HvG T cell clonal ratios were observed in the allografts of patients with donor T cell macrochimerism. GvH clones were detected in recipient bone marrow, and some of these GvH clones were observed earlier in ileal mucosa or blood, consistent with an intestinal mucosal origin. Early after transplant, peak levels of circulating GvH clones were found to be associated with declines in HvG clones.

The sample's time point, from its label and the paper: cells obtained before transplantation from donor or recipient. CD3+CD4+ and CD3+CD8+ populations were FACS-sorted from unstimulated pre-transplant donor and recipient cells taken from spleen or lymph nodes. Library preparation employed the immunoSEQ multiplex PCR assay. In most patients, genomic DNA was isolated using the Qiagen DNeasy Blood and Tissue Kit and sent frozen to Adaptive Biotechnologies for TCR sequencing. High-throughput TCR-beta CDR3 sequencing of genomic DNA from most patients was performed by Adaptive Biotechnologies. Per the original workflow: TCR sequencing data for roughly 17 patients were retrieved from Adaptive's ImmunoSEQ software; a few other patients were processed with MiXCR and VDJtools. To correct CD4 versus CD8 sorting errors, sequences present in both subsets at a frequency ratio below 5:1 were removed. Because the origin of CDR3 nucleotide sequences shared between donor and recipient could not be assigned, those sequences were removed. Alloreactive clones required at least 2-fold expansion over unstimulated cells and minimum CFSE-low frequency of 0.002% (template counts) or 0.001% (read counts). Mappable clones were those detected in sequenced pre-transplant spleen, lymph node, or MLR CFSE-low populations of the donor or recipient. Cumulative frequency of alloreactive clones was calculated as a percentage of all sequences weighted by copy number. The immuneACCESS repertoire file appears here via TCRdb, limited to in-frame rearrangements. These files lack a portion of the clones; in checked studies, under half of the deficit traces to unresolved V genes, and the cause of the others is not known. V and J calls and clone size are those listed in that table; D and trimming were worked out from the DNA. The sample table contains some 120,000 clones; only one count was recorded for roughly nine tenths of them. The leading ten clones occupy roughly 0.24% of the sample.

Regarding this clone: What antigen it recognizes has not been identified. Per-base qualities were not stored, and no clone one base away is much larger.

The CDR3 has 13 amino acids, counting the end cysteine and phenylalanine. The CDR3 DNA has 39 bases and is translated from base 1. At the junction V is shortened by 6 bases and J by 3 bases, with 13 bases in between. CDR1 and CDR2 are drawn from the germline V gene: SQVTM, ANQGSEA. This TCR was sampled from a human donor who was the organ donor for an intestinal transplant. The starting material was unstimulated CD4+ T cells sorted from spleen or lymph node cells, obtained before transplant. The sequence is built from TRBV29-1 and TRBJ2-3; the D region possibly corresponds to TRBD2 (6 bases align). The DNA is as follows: TGCAGCGTGAGGGCACTAGCAACAGATACGCAGTATTTT. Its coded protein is CSVRALATDTQYF.